The entry that follows covers one T cell receptor (beta chain) sequence. The antigen remains unidentified. Germline V gene sequence: CDR1 PRHDT, CDR2 FYEKMQ (reference sequence). Trimming took 3 bases from V and 7 from J; bases not matched to a gene: 7. There are 15 residues in the CDR3. The data were produced by immunoSEQ multiplex PCR, yet TCRdb's version contains in-frame clones alone and is incomplete. Of about 2 million clones listed, 85% to 95% are singletons. This sample was taken from a study of shared clonotypes between healthy human individuals. Study-wide results and caveats: Blood was the only sampled material, and tissue repertoires likely differ.

Selected positively for CCR7 and CD45RO-negative, naive CD8 cells excluded terminally differentiated effector memory CD45RA+ cells. The V gene is TRBV13, the J gene TRBJ2-1; 9 positions agree with TRBD1. The sample comprised naive CD8+ T cells sorted from blood. The TCR was taken from a man aged 18-30 years in good health. For the CDR3, the DNA is TGTGCCAGCAGCTTTATCGGGACAGGGCCGAATGAGCAGTTCTTC. The encoded protein is CASSFIGTGPNEQFF.